A selection of T cell receptor beta chains follows, all from one sample in a study of control samples from healthy donors and cancer patients. TCRdb's copy holds only in-frame clones and misses some; the assay was immunoSEQ multiplex PCR. Of 60,000 to 75,000 clones listed, 83% are singletons. Sequences were obtained from blood. These receptors all stem from a man aged 60 to 69 in good health. CDR3s include the opening cysteine and the closing phenylalanine or tryptophan. D genes are given only for firm matches.

j_gene	v_gene	d_gene	CDR3nt	CDR3aa
TRBJ2-2	TRBV10-3	-	TGTGCCATCAGTGCCATGTACCGGGACAATAACACCGGGGAGCTGTTTTTT	CAISAMYRDNNTGELFF
TRBJ2-7	TRBV21-1	-	TGTGCCAGCTCCGAGCCGGGACAGGGCGTTTGCGAGCAGTACTTC	CASSEPGQGVCEQYF
TRBJ1-1	TRBV4-3	TRBD1	TGCGCCAGCAGCCCAAGGACAGGTGAAGCTTTCTTT	CASSPRTGEAFF
TRBJ1-6	TRBV2	-	TGTGCCAGCAGTGAAGCCGGGGTCCATAATTCACCCCTCCACTTT	CASSEAGVHNSPLHF
TRBJ2-2	TRBV29-1	-	TGCAGCGTTACACAGTCGAACACCGGGGAGCTGTTTTTT	CSVTQSNTGELFF
TRBJ1-1	TRBV4-3	-	TGCGCCAGCAGCCAAGATTATAGTGGGGTGGGCACTGAAGCTTTCTTT	CASSQDYSGVGTEAFF
TRBJ1-1	TRBV12-3/TRBV12-4	-	TGTGCCAGCAGTCTTCATTCGAACACTGAAGCTTTCTTT	CASSLHSNTEAFF
TRBJ1-3	TRBV5-6	-	TGTGCCAGCAGTGACTCTGGAAACACCATATATTTT	CASSDSGNTIYF
TRBJ2-2	TRBV7-3	TRBD2	TGTGCCAGCAGACCGGGACTAGATCACGGGGAGCTGTTTTTT	CASRPGLDHGELFF
TRBJ1-2	TRBV2	TRBD1	TGTGCCAGCTTCTTGTGGGGACAGGGAACAGGACAGGCTGGCTACACCTTC	CASFLWGQGTGQAGYTF
TRBJ2-1	TRBV4-2	-	TGTGCCAGCAGCCAAGTAGGGGGCTCCTACAATGAGCAGTTCTTC	CASSQVGGSYNEQFF